The rows below give T cell receptor beta chains drawn from one sample of a study of cytomegalovirus exposure and HLA in healthy donors. Produced via immunoSEQ multiplex PCR; TCRdb's table is partial and in-frame only. The table shows approximately 52,000 clones, with about three quarters occurring only once. The sample consisted of PBMCs. These receptors were taken from a female donor in good health and CMV-seronegative. Each CDR3 is given without its conserved first and last residue. A D gene is named only where the DNA matches it firmly.

v_gene,d_gene,CDR3aa
TRBV19,TRBD1,ASAARTGANTEAF
TRBV9,NA,ASSVGVGIDTQY
TRBV5-1,NA,ASSLDRISGNTIY
TRBV4-1,TRBD2,ASSQEGPGDYDNEQF
TRBV7-2,TRBD1,ASSSMTGLSTYT
TRBV9,TRBD1,ASSIDPGTGGSKTQY
TRBV19,NA,ASSPRQVDTQY
TRBV5-1,NA,ASSLEPNQPQH
TRBV7-9,NA,ASSPPRGPQH
TRBV7-3,NA,ASSSQADTEAF
TRBV19,NA,ASRNNRDLGEQY
TRBV28,TRBD2,ASSLWLGGAGGSYNEQF
TRBV4-2,NA,ASSQDRGSGNTIY
TRBV7-2,TRBD2,ASSLIGGLAGDEQY
TRBV5-8,TRBD1,ASRSEGQGNEKLF
TRBV7-3,NA,ASSSWRRDSNQPQH
TRBV19,TRBD1,ASDPGQGVLQH
TRBV9,NA,ASSSGVSGANVLT
TRBV28,TRBD1,AIDDRDGTDTQY
TRBV28,NA,ASSVQRNYGYT
TRBV11-1,TRBD1,ASSPSTGRNEQF
TRBV28,NA,ASSLASHRGYGQPQH
TRBV14,TRBD2,ASSQDRGGTQY
TRBV11-2,TRBD2,ASSLDSRLAGGFRTDTQY